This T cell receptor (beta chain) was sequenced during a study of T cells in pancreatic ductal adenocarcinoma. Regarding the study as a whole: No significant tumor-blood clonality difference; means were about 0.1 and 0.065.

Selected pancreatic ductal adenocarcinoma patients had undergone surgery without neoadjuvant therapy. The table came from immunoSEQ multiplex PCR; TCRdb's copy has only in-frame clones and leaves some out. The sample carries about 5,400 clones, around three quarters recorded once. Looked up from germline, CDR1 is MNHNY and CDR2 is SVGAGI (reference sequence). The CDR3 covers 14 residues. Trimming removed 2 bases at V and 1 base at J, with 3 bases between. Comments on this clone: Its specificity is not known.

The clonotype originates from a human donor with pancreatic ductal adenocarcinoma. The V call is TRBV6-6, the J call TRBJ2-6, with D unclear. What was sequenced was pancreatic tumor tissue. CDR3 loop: CASSYESGANVLTF. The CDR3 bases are TGTGCCAGCAGTTACGAGTCTGGGGCCAACGTCCTGACTTTC.